This TCR beta chain was identified during a study of cytomegalovirus exposure and HLA in healthy donors. Study background: In a previous analysis, around 110 million unique TCR beta sequences were found from 150 million to 200 million T cells. General observations from the study: Rarity held for most TCR sequences, but there were some public TCRs that occurred in many donors. CMV antigen specificity of a few CMV-associated chains was confirmed in vitro.

About this clone itself: Its specificity is not known.

Primers included in the PCR were 60 Vbeta and 13 Jbeta primers. This table comes from immunoSEQ multiplex PCR, and its TCRdb copy is limited to in-frame clones, with some not included. The sample lists some 100,000 clones, approximately 71% occurring once. There are 13 residues in the CDR3. In germline, CDR1 is MNHEY, CDR2 SMNVEV (reference sequence). Trimming cost V 8 bases and J 7 bases, with 15 bases left between them. J is TRBJ2-1 and V is TRBV27; D remains ambiguous. The specimen sequenced was PBMCs. The clonotype originates from a woman under 30 in good health and CMV-seropositive. The chain's CDR3 is CASRRPERNEQFF. For the CDR3, the DNA is TGTGCCAGCCGTCGCCCCGAGAGAAATGAGCAGTTCTTC.